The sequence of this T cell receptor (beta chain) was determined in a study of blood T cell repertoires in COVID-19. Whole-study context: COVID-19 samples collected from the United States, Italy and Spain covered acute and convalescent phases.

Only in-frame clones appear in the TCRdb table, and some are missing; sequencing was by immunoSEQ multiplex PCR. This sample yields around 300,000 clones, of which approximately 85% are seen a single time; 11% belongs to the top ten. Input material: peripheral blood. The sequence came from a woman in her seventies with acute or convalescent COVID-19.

CDR3 sequence: CASSLVGTGWTEAFF. CDR3 sequence (DNA): TGTGCCAGCAGCTTGGTAGGGACAGGGTGGACTGAAGCTTTCTTT. This rearrangement joins TRBV5-4 to TRBJ1-1, with 9 bases identical to TRBD1. The CDR3 runs 15 residues. The germline gives CDR1 SGHNT, CDR2 YYREEE (reference sequence). V lost 0 bases to trimming and J lost 5 bases; unmatched junction nucleotides: 5.